A selection of T cell receptor beta chains follows, all from one sample in a study of CD4 and CD8 cells across lung adenocarcinoma regions. Each CDR3 protein is one row after TCRdb ran MiXCR on the PCR reads. The top ten hold 26% of the sample, which has some 11,000 distinct CDR3 sequences, around 48% seen once. Sequenced input: CD8+ T cells from the margin of a lung tumor. The receptors derive from a female donor with lung adenocarcinoma. The CD4 and CD8 labels of this study may be unreliable. CDR3s include the opening cysteine and the closing phenylalanine or tryptophan. A D gene is named only where the DNA matches it firmly. Where a row states a size, it is once, few, many or the class of an expanded clone; other rows omit it.

clone_size j_call d_call v_call cdr3_length cdr3_nt cdr3_aa
many TRBJ2-1 TRBD1 TRBV11-3 14 TGTGCCAGCAGCCCCGGGACAGGGAGGGATGAGCAGTTCTTC CASSPGTGRDEQFF
- TRBJ2-5 - TRBV6-1 14 TGTGCCAGCTCGGCGGAGCTAAACGGAGATACGCAGTACTTC CASSAELNGDTQYF
few TRBJ2-2 - TRBV6-5 14 TGTGCCAGCAGTTATAACGGGCCCACCGGGGAGCTGTTTTTT CASSYNGPTGELFF
- TRBJ1-1 - TRBV11-2 16 TGTGCCAGCAGCTTTTTTCTCAGGGGTCAGAACACTGAAGCTTTCTTT CASSFFLRGQNTEAFF
medium-sized TRBJ2-6 - TRBV6-5 16 TGTGCCAGCAGTTACTCATCGGCTTTTGGGGCCAACGTCCTGACTTTC CASSYSSAFGANVLTF
medium-sized TRBJ2-5 - TRBV7-6 15 TGTGCCAGCAGCTTAGCGGAGACAGATCAAGAGACCCAGTACTTC CASSLAETDQETQYF
few TRBJ2-1 - TRBV27 15 TGTGCCAGCAGTTTATCGAGGGACACATACAATGAGCAGTTCTTC CASSLSRDTYNEQFF
- TRBJ2-7 - TRBV6-1 14 TGTGCCAGCCGACGGAAGGGCGGATCCTACGAGCAGTACTTC CASRRKGGSYEQYF
- TRBJ2-3 TRBD2 TRBV11-3 15 TGTGCCAGCAGCAAGGGACTAGCTGGTACAGATACGCAGTATTTT CASSKGLAGTDTQYF
- TRBJ2-5 TRBD2 TRBV3-1 15 TGTGCCAGCAGCCAAGAGGGGCGGGGGGGGGAGACCCAGTACTTC CASSQEGRGGETQYF
once TRBJ2-3 TRBD1 TRBV27 14 TGTGCCATCAGGGGGCAGGTTAGCAAAAACATGCAGTATTTT CAIRGQVSKNMQYF
medium-sized TRBJ2-2 - TRBV6-1 15 TGTGCCAGCAGTGAGTTGGGGGGCGCGATCGGGGAGCTGTTTTTT CASSELGGAIGELFF
- TRBJ2-5 - TRBV5-6 15 TGTGCCAGCAGCTTGGCCTATACTGCTTACAATGAGCAGTACTTC CASSLAYTAYNEQYF
few TRBJ2-1 TRBD2 TRBV11-1 16 TGTGCCAGCAGTTCGGGGGGGCTAAGCTCCTACAATGAGCAGTTCTTC CASSSGGLSSYNEQFF
- TRBJ2-5 TRBD2 TRBV7-2 14 TGTGCCAGCAGCTTCCACGGGAGGGGGGAGACCCAGTACTTC CASSFHGRGETQYF
few TRBJ1-1 TRBD1 TRBV27 15 TGTGCCAGCAGTCAATGGACAGGGGAGAACACTGAAGCTTTCTTT CASSQWTGENTEAFF
once TRBJ2-7 - TRBV6-5 15 TGTGCCAGCAGATTCTCCGGGGTGAGCGGCAATGCGCAGTACTTC CASRFSGVSGNAQYF
- TRBJ2-3 TRBD1 TRBV25-1 16 TGTGTCAGTGGGGGATTAGGAGGACAGGGATCAGATACGCAGTACTTT CVSGGLGGQGSDTQYF
many TRBJ2-3 - TRBV4-1 18 TGCGCCAGCAGCCCAAGTCCGACAGAACCATACAGCACAGATACGCAGTATTTT CASSPSPTEPYSTDTQYF
few TRBJ1-5 - TRBV7-2 15 TGTGCCAGCAGCTTAGATGGGACGGGGGGTCGGCCCCAGCATTTT CASSLDGTGGRPQHF
few TRBJ2-5 - TRBV6-1 14 TGTGCCAGCAGTGAATCGGGCTGGGAAGTGACCCAGTACTTC CASSESGWEVTQYF
- TRBJ2-3 - TRBV6-1 15 TGTTCCAGGGGTCCCGGGGGGCGTGACCAAGAGACCCAGTATTTT CSRGPGGRDQETQYF
- TRBJ2-5 - TRBV11-3 17 TGTGCCAGCAGCTTAATTCGGCAAGTCTATACACCAGAGACCCAGTACTTC CASSLIRQVYTPETQYF
few TRBJ2-1 - TRBV4-1 16 TGCGCCAGCAGCCTCTTACAGGGCACGGCCTACAATGAGCAGTTCTTC CASSLLQGTAYNEQFF
- TRBJ2-5 - TRBV6-1 16 TGTGCCAGCAGTGGAGAGGTGGCCCGGCCCCCGGAGACCCAGTATTTC CASSGEVARPPETQYF